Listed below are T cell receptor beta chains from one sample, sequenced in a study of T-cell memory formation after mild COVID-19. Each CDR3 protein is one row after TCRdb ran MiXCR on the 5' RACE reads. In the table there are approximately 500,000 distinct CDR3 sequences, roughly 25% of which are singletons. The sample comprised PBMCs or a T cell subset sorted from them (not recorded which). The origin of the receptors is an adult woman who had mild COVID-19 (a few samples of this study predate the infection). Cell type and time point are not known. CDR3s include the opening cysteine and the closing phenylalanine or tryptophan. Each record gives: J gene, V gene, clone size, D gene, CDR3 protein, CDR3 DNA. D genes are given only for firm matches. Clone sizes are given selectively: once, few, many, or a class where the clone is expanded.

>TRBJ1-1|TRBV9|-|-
CASSVYWVNTEAFF
TGTGCCAGCAGCGTTTATTGGGTAAACACTGAAGCTTTCTTT
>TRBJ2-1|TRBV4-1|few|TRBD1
CASSHHRGSYNEQFF
TGCGCCAGCAGCCACCACAGGGGCTCCTACAATGAGCAGTTCTTC
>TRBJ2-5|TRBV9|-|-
CASSVAGHPQETQYF
TGTGCCAGCAGCGTAGCTGGGCACCCCCAAGAGACCCAGTACTTC
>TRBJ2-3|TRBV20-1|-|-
CSARALGGDTQYF
TGCAGTGCTAGAGCTCTAGGGGGGGATACGCAGTATTTT
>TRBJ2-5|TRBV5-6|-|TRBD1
CASRPQGAETQYF
TGTGCCAGCAGACCGCAGGGGGCTGAGACCCAGTACTTC
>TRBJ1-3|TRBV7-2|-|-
CASTQRSVGGNTIYF
TGTGCCAGCACCCAGAGGAGCGTCGGTGGAAACACCATATATTTT
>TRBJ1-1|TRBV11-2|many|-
CASAPGSHTEAFF
TGTGCCAGCGCCCCCGGGAGTCACACTGAAGCTTTCTTT
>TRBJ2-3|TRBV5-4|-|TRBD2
CASRTSGVDSTDTQYF
TGTGCCAGCAGGACTAGCGGGGTGGATAGCACAGATACGCAGTATTTT
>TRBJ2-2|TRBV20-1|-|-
CSAPPQGSGELFF
TGCAGTGCTCCTCCCCAGGGGTCCGGGGAGCTGTTTTTT
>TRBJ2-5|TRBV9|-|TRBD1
CASSVDRGGETQYF
TGTGCCAGCAGCGTAGACAGGGGTGGAGAGACCCAGTACTTC
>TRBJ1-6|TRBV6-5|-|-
CASSYGADSSYNSPLHF
TGTGCCAGCAGTTACGGGGCCGATAGCTCCTATAATTCACCCCTCCACTTT
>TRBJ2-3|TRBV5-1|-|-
CASTSTYSGAQDTQYF
TGCGCCAGCACCAGCACCTATTCGGGGGCACAAGATACGCAGTATTTT
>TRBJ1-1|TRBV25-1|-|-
CASSLEGTSGTEAFF
TGTGCCAGCAGTCTAGAAGGGACGAGTGGGACTGAAGCTTTCTTT
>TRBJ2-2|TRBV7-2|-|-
CANGWESTGELFF
TGTGCCAACGGGTGGGAGAGCACCGGGGAGCTGTTTTTT
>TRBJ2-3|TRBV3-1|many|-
CASSRGRLATASGQYF
TGTGCCAGCAGCCGAGGCCGTTTAGCGACCGCGTCGGGGCAGTATTTT
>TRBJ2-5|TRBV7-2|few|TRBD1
CASSLSGTQGNWETQYF
TGTGCCAGCAGCTTATCAGGAACACAGGGGAACTGGGAGACCCAGTACTTC
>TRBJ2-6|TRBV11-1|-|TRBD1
CASSPRDRVSGANVLTF
TGTGCCAGCAGCCCCCGGGACAGGGTTTCTGGGGCCAACGTCCTGACTTTC
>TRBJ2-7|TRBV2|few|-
CASSVTGEQYF
TGTGCCAGCAGTGTTACTGGGGAGCAGTACTTC
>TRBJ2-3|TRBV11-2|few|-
CASSSVRNLNTQYF
TGTGCCAGCAGCTCAGTGCGTAACTTGAATACGCAGTATTTT
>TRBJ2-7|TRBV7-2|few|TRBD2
CASSGTGTTYEQYF
TGTGCCAGCAGCGGAACCGGGACTACCTACGAGCAGTACTTC
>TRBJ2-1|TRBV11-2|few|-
CASSLPPGRANEQFF
TGTGCCAGCAGCTTACCCCCAGGTCGTGCGAATGAGCAGTTCTTC
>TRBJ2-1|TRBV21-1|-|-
CASSNRDCPNEQFF
TGTGCCAGCAGCAACCGGGACTGCCCCAATGAGCAGTTCTTC
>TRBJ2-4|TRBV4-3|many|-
CASSQDVRAYGIQYF
TGCGCCAGCAGCCAAGATGTGAGGGCATACGGCATTCAGTACTTC
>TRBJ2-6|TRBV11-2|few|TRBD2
CASSPSGAFSSGANVLTF
TGTGCCAGCAGCCCTAGCGGGGCGTTCAGCTCTGGGGCCAACGTCCTGACTTTC
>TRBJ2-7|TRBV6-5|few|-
CASSYEQGFSYEQYF
TGTGCCAGCAGTTACGAACAGGGTTTTTCCTACGAGCAGTACTTC
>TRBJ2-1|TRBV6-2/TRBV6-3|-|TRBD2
CASSSASGRVGEQFF
TGTGCCAGCAGTTCGGCTAGCGGGAGAGTGGGGGAGCAGTTCTTC
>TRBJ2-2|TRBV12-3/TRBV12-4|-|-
CAVRGVGNTGELFF
TGTGCCGTCCGTGGGGTGGGGAACACCGGGGAGCTGTTTTTT
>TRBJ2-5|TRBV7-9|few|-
CASSLGRTGQETQYF
TGTGCCAGCAGCTTAGGGCGGACCGGCCAGGAGACCCAGTACTTC
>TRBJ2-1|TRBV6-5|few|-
CASSPRDAADEQFF
TGTGCCAGCAGTCCCCGGGACGCTGCGGATGAGCAGTTCTTC
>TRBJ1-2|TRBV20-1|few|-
CSARGPSTSNYGYTF
TGCAGTGCTAGAGGTCCATCGACCTCTAACTATGGCTACACCTTC
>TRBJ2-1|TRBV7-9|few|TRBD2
CASSSLVAGGRNEQFF
TGTGCCAGCAGCTCGCTAGTTGCGGGAGGGAGGAATGAGCAGTTCTTC
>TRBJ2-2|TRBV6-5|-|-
CASRRNRGGTGELFF
TGTGCCAGCAGAAGAAACAGGGGGGGCACCGGGGAGCTGTTTTTT
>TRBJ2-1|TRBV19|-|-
CASSIQRSSYNEQFF
TGTGCCAGTAGTATACAAAGGAGCTCCTACAATGAGCAGTTCTTC
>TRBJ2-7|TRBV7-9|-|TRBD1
CASRGQGDYEQYF
TGTGCCAGCAGGGGACAGGGGGACTACGAGCAGTACTTC
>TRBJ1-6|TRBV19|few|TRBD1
CASRRTGARRNSPLHF
TGTGCCAGTAGGCGGACAGGGGCGAGGAGAAATTCACCCCTCCACTTT
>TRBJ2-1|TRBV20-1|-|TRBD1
CSAGTGRYNEQFF
TGCAGTGCTGGGACAGGGCGGTACAATGAGCAGTTCTTC
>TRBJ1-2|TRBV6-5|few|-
CASSYASVGGSGYTF
TGTGCCAGCAGTTACGCGTCAGTCGGGGGGTCTGGCTACACCTTC
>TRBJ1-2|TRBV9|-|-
CASSGGTLRGYGYTF
TGTGCCAGCAGCGGGGGAACCCTCAGGGGCTATGGCTACACCTTC